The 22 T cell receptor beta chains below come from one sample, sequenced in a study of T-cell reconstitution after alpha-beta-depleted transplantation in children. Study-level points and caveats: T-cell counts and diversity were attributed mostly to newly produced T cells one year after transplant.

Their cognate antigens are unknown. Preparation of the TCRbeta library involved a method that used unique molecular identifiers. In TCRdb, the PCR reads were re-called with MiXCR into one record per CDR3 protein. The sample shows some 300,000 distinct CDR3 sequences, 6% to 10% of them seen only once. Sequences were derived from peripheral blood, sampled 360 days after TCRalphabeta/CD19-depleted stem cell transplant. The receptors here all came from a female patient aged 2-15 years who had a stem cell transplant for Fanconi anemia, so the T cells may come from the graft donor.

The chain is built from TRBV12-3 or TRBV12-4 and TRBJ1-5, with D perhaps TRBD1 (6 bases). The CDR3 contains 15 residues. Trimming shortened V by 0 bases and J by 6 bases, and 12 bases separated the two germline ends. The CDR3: CASSLAGAQSQPQHF. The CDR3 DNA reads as TGTGCCAGCAGTTTAGCGGGGGCGCAGAGTCAGCCCCAGCATTTT.

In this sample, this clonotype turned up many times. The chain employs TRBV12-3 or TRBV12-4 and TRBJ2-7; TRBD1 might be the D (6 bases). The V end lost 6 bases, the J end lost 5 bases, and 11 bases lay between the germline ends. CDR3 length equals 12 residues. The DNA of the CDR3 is TGTGCCAGCAGACCACAGGGCCACGAGCAGTACTTC. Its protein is CASRPQGHEQYF.

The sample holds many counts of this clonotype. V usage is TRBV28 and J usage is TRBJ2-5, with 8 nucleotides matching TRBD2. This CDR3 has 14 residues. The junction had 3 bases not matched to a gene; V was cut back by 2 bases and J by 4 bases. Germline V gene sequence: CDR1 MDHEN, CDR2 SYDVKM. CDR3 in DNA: TGTGCCAGCAGTTTAAGGCTAGCGGGAGAGACCCAGTACTTC. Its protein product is CASSLRLAGETQYF.

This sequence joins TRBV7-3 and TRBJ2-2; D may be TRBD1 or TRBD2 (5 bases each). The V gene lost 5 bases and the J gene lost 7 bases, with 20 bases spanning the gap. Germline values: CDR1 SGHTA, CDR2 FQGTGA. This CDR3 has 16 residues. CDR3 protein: CASSEVFSLGVGELFF. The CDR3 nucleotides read TGTGCCAGCAGCGAAGTCTTCTCACTAGGGGTCGGGGAGCTGTTTTTT.

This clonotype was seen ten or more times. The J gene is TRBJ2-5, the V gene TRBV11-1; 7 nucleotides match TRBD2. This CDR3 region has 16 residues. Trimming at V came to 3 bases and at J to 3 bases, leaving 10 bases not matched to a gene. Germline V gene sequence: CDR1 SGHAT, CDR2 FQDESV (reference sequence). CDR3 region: CASSFDGGEGEETQYF. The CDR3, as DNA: TGTGCCAGCAGCTTCGATGGGGGGGAAGGAGAAGAGACCCAGTACTTC. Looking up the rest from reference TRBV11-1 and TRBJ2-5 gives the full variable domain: EAEVAQSPRYKITEKSQAVAFWCDPISGHATLYWYRQILGQGPELLVQFQDESVVDDSQLPKDRFSAERLKGVDSTLKIQPAELGDSAMYLCASSFDGGEGEETQYFGPGTRLLVL.

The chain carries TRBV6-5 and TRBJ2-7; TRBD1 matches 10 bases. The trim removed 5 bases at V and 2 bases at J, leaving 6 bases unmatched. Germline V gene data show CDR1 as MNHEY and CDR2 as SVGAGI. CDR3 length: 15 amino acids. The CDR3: CASSRDRGITYEQYF. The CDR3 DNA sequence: TGTGCCAGCAGTCGGGACAGGGGAATTACCTACGAGCAGTACTTC.

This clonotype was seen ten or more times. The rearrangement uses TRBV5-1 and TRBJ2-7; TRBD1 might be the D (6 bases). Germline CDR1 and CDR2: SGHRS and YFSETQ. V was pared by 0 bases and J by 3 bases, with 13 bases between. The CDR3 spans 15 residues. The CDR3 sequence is CASSLAPDRSYEQYF. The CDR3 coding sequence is TGCGCCAGCAGCTTGGCCCCTGACAGGAGCTACGAGCAGTACTTC.

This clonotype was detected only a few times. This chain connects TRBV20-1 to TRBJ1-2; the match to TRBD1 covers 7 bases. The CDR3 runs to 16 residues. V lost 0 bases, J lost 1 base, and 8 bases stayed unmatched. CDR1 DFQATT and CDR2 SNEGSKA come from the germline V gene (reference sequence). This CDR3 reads CSARDPNRGLNYGYTF. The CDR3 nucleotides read TGCAGTGCTAGAGATCCTAACAGGGGTCTTAACTATGGCTACACCTTC.

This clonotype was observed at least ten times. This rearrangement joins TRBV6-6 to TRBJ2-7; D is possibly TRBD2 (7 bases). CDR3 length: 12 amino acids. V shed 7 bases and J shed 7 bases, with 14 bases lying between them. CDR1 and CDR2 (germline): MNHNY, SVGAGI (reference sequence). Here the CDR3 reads CASKTGGGEQYF. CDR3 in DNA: TGTGCCAGCAAAACGGGGGGCGGGGAGCAGTACTTC.

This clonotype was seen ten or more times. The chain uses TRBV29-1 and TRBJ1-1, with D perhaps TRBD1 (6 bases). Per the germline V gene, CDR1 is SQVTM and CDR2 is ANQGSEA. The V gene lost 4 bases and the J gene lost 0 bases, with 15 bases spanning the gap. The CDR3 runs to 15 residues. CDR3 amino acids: CSVVRGNRMNTEAFF. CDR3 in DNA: TGCAGCGTTGTAAGGGGGAATAGGATGAACACTGAAGCTTTCTTT.

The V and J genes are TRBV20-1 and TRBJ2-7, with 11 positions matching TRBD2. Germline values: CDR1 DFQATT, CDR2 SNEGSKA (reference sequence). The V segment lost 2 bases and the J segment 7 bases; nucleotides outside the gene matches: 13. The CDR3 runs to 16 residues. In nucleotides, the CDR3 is TGCAGTGCTAGATTAGGGTCCTTACTAGCGGGAGCGGAGCAGTACTTC. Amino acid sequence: CSARLGSLLAGAEQYF.

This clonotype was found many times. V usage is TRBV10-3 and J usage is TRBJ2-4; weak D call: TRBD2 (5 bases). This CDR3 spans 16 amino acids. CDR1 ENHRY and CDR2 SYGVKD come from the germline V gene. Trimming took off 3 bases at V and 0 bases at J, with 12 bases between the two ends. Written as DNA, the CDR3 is TGTGCCATCAGTGAATCGGTCGGACTAGCCAAAAACATTCAGTACTTC. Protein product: CAISESVGLAKNIQYF.

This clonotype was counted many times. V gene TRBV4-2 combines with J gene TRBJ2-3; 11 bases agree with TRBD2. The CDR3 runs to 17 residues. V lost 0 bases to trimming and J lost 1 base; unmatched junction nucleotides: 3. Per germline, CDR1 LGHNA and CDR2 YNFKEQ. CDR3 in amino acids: CASSQDSSGGGTDTQYF. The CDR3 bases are TGTGCCAGCAGCCAAGATAGTAGCGGGGGGGGCACAGATACGCAGTATTTT.

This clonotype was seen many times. The CDR3 nucleotides read TGTGCCAGCAGTGAATTTGGCGCGGTAACTCAGTTCTTC. Amino acids: CASSEFGAVTQFF. The chain combines TRBV6-1 with TRBJ2-1; D not resolved. CDR1 MNHNS and CDR2 SASEGT come from the germline V gene. Trimming shortened V by 2 bases and J by 13 bases, and 15 bases separated the two germline ends. The CDR3 has 13 amino acids.

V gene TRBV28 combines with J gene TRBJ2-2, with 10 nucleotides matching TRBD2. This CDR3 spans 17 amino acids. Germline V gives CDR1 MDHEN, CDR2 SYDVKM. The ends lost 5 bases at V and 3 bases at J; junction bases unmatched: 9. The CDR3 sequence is CASSGPLAGVYTGELFF. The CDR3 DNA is TGTGCCAGCAGTGGACCCCTAGCGGGAGTGTACACCGGGGAGCTGTTTTTT.

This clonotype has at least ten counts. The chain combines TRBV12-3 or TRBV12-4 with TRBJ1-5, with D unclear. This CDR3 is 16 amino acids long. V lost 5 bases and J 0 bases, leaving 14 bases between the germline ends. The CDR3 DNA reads TGTGCCAGCAGTCACCGGGCCTCCTATAGCAATCAGCCCCAGCATTTT. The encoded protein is CASSHRASYSNQPQHF.

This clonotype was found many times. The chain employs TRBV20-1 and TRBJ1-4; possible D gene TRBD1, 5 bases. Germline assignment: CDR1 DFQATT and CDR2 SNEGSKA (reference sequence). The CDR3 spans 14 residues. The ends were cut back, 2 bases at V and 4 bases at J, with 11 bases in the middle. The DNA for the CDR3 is TGCAGTGCTAGAAGGGGCAGCTTTAATGAAAAACTGTTTTTT. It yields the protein CSARRGSFNEKLFF.

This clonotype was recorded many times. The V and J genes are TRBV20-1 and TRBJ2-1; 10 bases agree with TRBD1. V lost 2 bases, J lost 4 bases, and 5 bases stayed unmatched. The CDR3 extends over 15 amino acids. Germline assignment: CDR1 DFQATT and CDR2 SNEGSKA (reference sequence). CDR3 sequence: CSARMGQGFYNEQFF. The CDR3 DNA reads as TGCAGTGCTAGAATGGGACAGGGGTTTTACAATGAGCAGTTCTTC.

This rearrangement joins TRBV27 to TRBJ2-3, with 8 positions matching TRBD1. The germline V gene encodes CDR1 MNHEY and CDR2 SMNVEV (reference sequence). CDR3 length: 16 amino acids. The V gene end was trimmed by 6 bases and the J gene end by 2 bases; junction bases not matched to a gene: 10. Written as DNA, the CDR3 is TGTGCCAGCAGGAGACAGGGACAGGCTTCCACAGATACGCAGTATTTT. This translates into CASRRQGQASTDTQYF.

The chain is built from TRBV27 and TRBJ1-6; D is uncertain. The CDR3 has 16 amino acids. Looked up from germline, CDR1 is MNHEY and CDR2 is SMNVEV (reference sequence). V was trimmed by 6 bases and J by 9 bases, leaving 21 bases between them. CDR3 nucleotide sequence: TGTGCCAGCAGCCACGGAAGCTGGAACGTTGGTTCACCCCTCCACTTT. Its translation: CASSHGSWNVGSPLHF.

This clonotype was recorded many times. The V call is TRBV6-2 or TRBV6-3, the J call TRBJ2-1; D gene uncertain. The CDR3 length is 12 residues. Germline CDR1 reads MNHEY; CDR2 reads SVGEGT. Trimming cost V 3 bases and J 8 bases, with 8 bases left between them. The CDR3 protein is CASSYRRDEQFF. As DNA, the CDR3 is TGTGCCAGCAGTTATCGAAGGGATGAGCAGTTCTTC.

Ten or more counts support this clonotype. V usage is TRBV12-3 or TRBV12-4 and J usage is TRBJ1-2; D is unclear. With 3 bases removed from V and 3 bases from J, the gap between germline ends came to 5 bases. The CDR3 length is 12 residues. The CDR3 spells CASSFGYYGYTF. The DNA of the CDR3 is TGTGCCAGCAGTTTTGGGTACTATGGCTACACCTTC.